A selection of T cell receptor beta chains follows, all from one sample in a study of blood T cell repertoires in COVID-19. Repertoires were generated with immunoSEQ multiplex PCR, while TCRdb's copy carries only in-frame clones and drops some. There are around 250,000 clones in the sample; roughly 84% occur only once, and roughly 8.6% lies in the top ten. The sequencing sample was made of peripheral blood. The source is a human donor in a cohort sampled during active COVID-19. The CDR3 runs from the conserved cysteine through the conserved F or W. A D gene is named only where the DNA matches it firmly. The size entry is marked missing in some rows and otherwise reads once, few, many or a size class.

.	15	TRBD2	TRBV3-1/TRBV3-2	TRBJ2-7	TGTGCCAGCAGCCGAGGGACTAGCCGACACTACGAGCAGTACTTC	CASSRGTSRHYEQYF
.	12	.	TRBV24-1	TRBJ2-5	TGTGCCATCTCCCAATTAGGCGAGGCCCAGTACTTC	CAISQLGEAQYF
.	15	.	TRBV29-1	TRBJ2-4	TGCAGCGTTGAGATAGGCCAGGGGGCCAAAAACATTCAGTACTTC	CSVEIGQGAKNIQYF
.	13	.	TRBV19	TRBJ2-5	TGTGCCAGTAGTATAACCGGGGTAGAGACCCAGTACTTC	CASSITGVETQYF
.	14	TRBD1	TRBV12-5	TRBJ2-7	TGTGCTAGTGGTCCGAGACAGGGCATGAGGGAGCAGTACTTC	CASGPRQGMREQYF
.	15	.	TRBV6-5	TRBJ1-5	TGTGCCAGCAGTTACGGGTCCGGCGGGGATCAGCCCCAGCATTTT	CASSYGSGGDQPQHF
few	14	TRBD1	TRBV11-1	TRBJ1-2	TGTGCCAGCAGCCCACGGAGACAGGGCCGTGGCTACACCTTC	CASSPRRQGRGYTF
.	17	.	TRBV6-2/TRBV6-3	TRBJ2-2	TGTGCCAGCAGTTACACACAGGGATTTTTAAACACCGGGGAGCTGTTTTTT	CASSYTQGFLNTGELFF
.	15	.	TRBV10-2	TRBJ2-3	TGCGCCAGCGTCACCGCGGGTGCTGGCACAGATACGCAGTATTTT	CASVTAGAGTDTQYF
few	15	TRBD1	TRBV6-5	TRBJ1-3	TGTGCCAGCAGACAAGGGGGCTACTCTGGAAACACCATATATTTT	CASRQGGYSGNTIYF
.	18	TRBD2	TRBV4-2	TRBJ2-3	TGTGCCAGCAGCCAAGATGGGGTGGGACTAGCGGGAGCTGATACGCAGTATTTT	CASSQDGVGLAGADTQYF
.	15	TRBD1	TRBV7-2	TRBJ2-7	TGTGCCAGCAGCTTTCGGACAGGTGGGGTAGGGGAGCAGTACTTC	CASSFRTGGVGEQYF
.	17	.	TRBV21-1	TRBJ2-1	TGTGCCAGCAGCAAATGGGGGGGAACCGGGGGCCTGGATGAGCAGTTCTTC	CASSKWGGTGGLDEQFF
.	15	TRBD1	TRBV5-1	TRBJ2-5	TGCGCCAGCAGCTTGTGGACAGGGGGTTCAGAGACCCAGTACTTC	CASSLWTGGSETQYF
.	15	TRBD1	TRBV28	TRBJ1-6	TGTGCCATCAACGTCGGACAGGGTAATAATTCACCCCTCCACTTT	CAINVGQGNNSPLHF
.	18	TRBD2	TRBV4-1	TRBJ2-2	TGCGCCAGCAGCCCAGGGACTAGCGGGGGGGCCGGGACCGGGGAGCTGTTTTTT	CASSPGTSGGAGTGELFF
.	13	.	TRBV14	TRBJ1-2	TGTGCCAGCAGCCAAGGGTTCGGTTATGGCTACACCTTC	CASSQGFGYGYTF
.	15	.	TRBV9	TRBJ1-2	TGTGCCAGCAGCGCCCTAGGTGGGGGCGGGTATGGCTACACCTTC	CASSALGGGGYGYTF
.	13	.	TRBV19	TRBJ2-3	TGTGCCAGTAGTATACGACTCACAGATACGCAGTATTTT	CASSIRLTDTQYF
.	14	TRBD2	TRBV2	TRBJ2-7	TGTGCCAGCAGTCCGGGACTAGCAGTTTACGAGCAGTACTTC	CASSPGLAVYEQYF
.	16	TRBD1	TRBV6-2/TRBV6-3	TRBJ2-1	TGTGCCAGCAGTTACCGGAGACAGGGGGCTGGAAGTGAGCAGTTCTTC	CASSYRRQGAGSEQFF
.	14	.	TRBV7-9	TRBJ1-2	TGTGCCAGCAGTTCATTGGGGGGATCCTATGGCTACACCTTC	CASSSLGGSYGYTF
.	15	TRBD2	TRBV6-5	TRBJ2-5	TGTGCCATCCGGACTAGCGGGAGTTCGCAAGAGACCCAGTACTTC	CAIRTSGSSQETQYF
.	15	.	TRBV7-3	TRBJ2-3	TGTGCCAGCAGCCGTCGGCCAGCGGGCACAGATACGCAGTATTTT	CASSRRPAGTDTQYF
.	15	TRBD2	TRBV11-2	TRBJ2-5	TGTGCCAGCAGCTTGATTAGCGGGGGGGGCGAGACCCAGTACTTC	CASSLISGGGETQYF